The T cell receptor (beta chain) described here comes from a study of OX40 agonist ivuxolimab in advanced cancers. Study overall: Given to patients was ivuxolimab, an agonistic anti-OX40 (CD134) antibody. The study, taken as a whole, reports: Expanded clones belonging to CD8+ T cells outnumbered, on average, those of CD4+.

About this clone itself: Its antigen is not known.

J gave up 1 base and V 2 bases, and 1 base lay outside the gene matches. Germline assignment: CDR1 KGHSH and CDR2 LQKENI. The CDR3 totals 15 residues. The assay was immunoSEQ multiplex PCR, and TCRdb's table has in-frame clones only and misses some. The table includes around 64,000 clones, approximately 78% detected once. The TCR sequence derives from an adult with an advanced solid tumor such as melanoma, head and neck, liver or kidney cancer. This chain joins TRBV18 and TRBJ1-2, with 10 bases that match TRBD1. The material was CD4+ or CD8+ T cells sorted from blood, obtained in a trial of the OX40 agonist ivuxolimab. Written as DNA, the CDR3 is TGTGCCAGCTCACCAGGGACAGGGGATAACTATGGCTACACCTTC. It codes for CASSPGTGDNYGYTF.